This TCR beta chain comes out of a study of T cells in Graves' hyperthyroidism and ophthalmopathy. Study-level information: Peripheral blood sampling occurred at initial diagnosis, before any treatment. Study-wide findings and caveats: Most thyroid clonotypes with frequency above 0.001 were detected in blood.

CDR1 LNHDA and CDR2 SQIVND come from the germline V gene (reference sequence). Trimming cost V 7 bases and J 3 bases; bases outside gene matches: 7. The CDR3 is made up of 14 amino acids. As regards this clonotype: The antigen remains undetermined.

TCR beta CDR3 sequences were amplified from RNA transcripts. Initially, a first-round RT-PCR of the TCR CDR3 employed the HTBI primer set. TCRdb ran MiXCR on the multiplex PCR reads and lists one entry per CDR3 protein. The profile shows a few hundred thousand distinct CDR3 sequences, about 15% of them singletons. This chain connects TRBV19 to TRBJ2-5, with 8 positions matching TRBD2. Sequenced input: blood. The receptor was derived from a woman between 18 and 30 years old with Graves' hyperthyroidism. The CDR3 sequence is CASTPTGGEETQYF. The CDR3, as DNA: TGTGCCAGTACCCCGACGGGGGGGGAAGAGACCCAGTACTTC.